The source of this T cell receptor beta chain is a study of regulatory T cells in long-lasting Graves disease. Study-level results: When disease was persistent, TRBV28, TRBJ1-2 and TRBJ2-5 were the favored segments. Newly diagnosed Graves' patients exceeded persistent ones in TCR diversity.

This clonotype came up many times. Antigen unknown. HTBI primers from iRepertoire and Arm-PCR of CDR3 regions yielded the TCR beta libraries. One entry per CDR3 protein results from TCRdb running MiXCR on the multiplex PCR reads. The sample records 400,000 to 500,000 distinct CDR3 sequences, 20% being singletons. The ends lost 1 base at V and 2 bases at J; junction bases unmatched: 9. This CDR3 region has 17 residues. The germline V gene encodes CDR1 MDHEN and CDR2 SYDVKM. This sample's time point: persistent/refractory GD, antithyroid drugs over 5 years with positive TRAb. RNA extracted from PBMCs served as the sequencing template. It was an endocrinology department in Xi'an, China, that provided the patients. Peripheral blood, at about 10 milliliters, went into EDTA tubes.

The sequence was obtained from a female donor with Graves disease. Source: peripheral blood mononuclear cells (PBMCs), taken when the disease was refractory, from a patient treated with antithyroid drugs. J is TRBJ2-5 and V is TRBV28; 8 positions match TRBD2. This chain's CDR3 is CASSLFGPGGGQETQYF. The CDR3 DNA sequence: TGTGCCAGCAGTTTATTTGGACCGGGAGGGGGTCAAGAGACCCAGTACTTC.